Detailed here is one TCR beta chain. The read ends 3 residues shy of where the CDR3 ends; the end is completed using the germline J gene. Germline V gives CDR1 MNHNS, CDR2 SASEGT. The length of the CDR3 is 15 residues. The data were obtained in a study of T cells in women clearing cervical HPV infection. Looking at the study overall: Cases: HPV16-related CIN3 or worse on histology, 2 invasive cancers. Case blood was drawn when the lesion was first found; control blood after infection became undetectable. Case blood was drawn a median about 150 days after lesion detection.

Profiling relied on immunoSEQ multiplex PCR, and the TCRdb table lists in-frame clones only, not all of them. This sample's clone table lists 30,000 to 40,000 clones. The sample taken for sequencing was blood buffy coat. The chain carries TRBV6-1 and TRBJ2-2; 7 bases align to TRBD1. The receptor was isolated from a woman aged 18-70 years with a cervical HPV16 infection that either progressed to CIN3+ or cleared (not recorded which). CDR3 protein: CASSETNRGGEKLFF. Incomplete CDR3 DNA: TGTGCCAGCAGTGAAACGAACAGGGGCGGTGAAAAG.